This T cell receptor beta chain derives from a study of shared clonotypes between healthy human individuals. Study-wide background: Plates per donor: three CD4 naive, three CD4 memory, two CD8 naive, one CD8 memory.

The germline V gene encodes CDR1 SGHVS and CDR2 FNYEAQ. CDR3 size: 19 residues. V was clipped by 1 base and J by 2 bases; unmatched bases: 15. In the authors' workflow: ImmunoSEQ gave junction-only sequences without quality scores, so filtering differed. Sequenced by immunoSEQ multiplex PCR; TCRdb stores in-frame clones only, minus some. D and trimming were read from the DNA, whereas the V and J calls and clone size are those reported in that table. This sample has about 2 million clones, with roughly 94% found just once. Into CD45RA+ naive and CD45RA-negative memory subsets, the CD4+ cells were split.

What was sequenced was naive CD4+ T cells sorted from blood. Subset denoted: CD45RA+ positively selected. The clonotype comes from a man aged 18 to 30 in good health. This rearrangement joins TRBV7-6 to TRBJ1-2; 8 bases fit TRBD1. In DNA, the CDR3 is TGTGCCAGCAGCTTAGGGAGCCGACAGGGGAAAAAGGGGAACTATGGCTACACCTTC. Translation: CASSLGSRQGKKGNYGYTF.